This TCR beta chain was identified in a study of T cell responses to AZD1222 COVID-19 vaccine (dated by TCRdb to about 2021). Background on the whole study: A total of around 240 trial participants underwent TCR sequencing, of whom approximately 210 received two doses of AZD1222 and about 26 received two doses of the MenACWY control vaccine. Trial participants were enrolled by age into subgroups of 18-55, 56-69 and 70-plus years, and about 150, 27 and 61 TCR-sequenced participants, respectively, were included in these subgroups. Findings and caveats that apply to the study as a whole: Reportedly, almost half of the unique spike-specific TCRs recognized epitopes lying outside the regions that are mutated in the B.1.351 and B.1.1.7 variants. Participants were mostly white British, with more females than males. The authors suggested clonal diversity may have been underestimated. Conclusions about previously exposed vaccinees are limited because only a handful of AZD1222 recipients were SARS-CoV-2 seropositive at baseline. Because no day 14 peak-response samples were available, repertoires were characterized only after the peak T cell response. The 56-69-year group was small, and its depth increase did not reach significance, likely because of low power. A significant rise in spike-specific TCR breadth and depth was observed after two AZD1222 doses relative to day 0 and relative to MenACWY recipients. CD4 TCRs associated with the vaccine covered the entire spike protein, and the dominant responses were in regions 160-218 and 743-854.

Concerning this clone: There is no known antigen for this receptor. Base quality data are lacking; no much larger clone is found one base away.

The junction shows trimming of 2 bases on V and 4 bases on J, plus 17 bases between the germline ends. The CDR3 contains 16 residues, cysteine and phenylalanine counted. Kept here is only the CDR3 DNA, which spans 48 bases and is read in frame from base 1. In the germline V gene, CDR1 corresponds to MNHNS and CDR2 to SASEGT. The time point label here, explained by the study, means: about 28 days (+/-7) after the second vaccine dose. Interpreted using the paper, the treatment or condition label stands for: meningococcal conjugate vaccine given as trial control. Vaccinee samples were obtained from the UK trials COV001 and COV002, which included a single-blind randomized controlled phase 2/3 trial of AZD1222 (ChAdOx1 nCoV-19) in healthy adults. Trial participant PBMC samples were collected at day 0 and day 28 after the second dose for TCRbeta chain sequencing. The CDR3 regions of human TCRbeta chains were analyzed by immunosequencing. As for the authors' bioinformatics: TCRs in the repertoires were matched against a reference library of SARS-CoV-2-specific TCRs that had been generated with the MIRA antigen-specificity platform. Breadth was defined as the fraction of unique TCRs that were SARS-CoV-2-associated, and depth was defined as the fraction of total T cells that were SARS-CoV-2-associated. Using the MIRA data, every spike-specific TCR was mapped to the spike region that the TCR reacted to and assigned to either a CD4 or a CD8 class. Log10-transformed breadth and depth values were compared by one-way ANOVA with Sidak's multiple comparisons tests. TCRdb took over this immuneACCESS table, retaining in-frame rearrangements with V and J assigned. Such tables are incomplete; in checked studies, under half of the missing clones stem from an unresolved V gene, and the remainder is unexplained. That table supplies the V and J calls and clone size; D and trimming were determined from the DNA. The sample table records 200,000 to 250,000 clones; around 94% of these occur just once. The ten top clones hold 1.7% of the sample.

In this chain, TRBV6-1 is recombined with TRBJ1-1; tentative D gene TRBD1, with 5 bases matching. Sequencing used peripheral blood, obtained 28 days after the second dose of the MenACWY control vaccine. This TCR was recovered from an adult who received the MenACWY meningococcal vaccine as a control. The CDR3 in this case is CASSERRQRLSTEAFF. The nucleotide sequence reads TGTGCCAGCAGTGAAAGGCGACAGCGGCTATCCACTGAAGCTTTCTTT.